This T cell receptor beta chain is from a study of T cells in localized non-small cell lung cancer. V lost 4 bases and J lost 5, with 12 bases in between. Germline V lookup: CDR1 MNHEY, CDR2 SMNVEV (reference sequence). This CDR3 comprises 14 residues. Notes on the study in general: Of the tissues analyzed, uninvolved adjacent lung showed maximal T cell clonality, greater than tumor.

Libraries were prepared by immunoSEQ multiplex PCR; TCRdb keeps only in-frame clonotypes and omits some of them. The sample consists of 20,000 to 25,000 clones, around nine tenths of them appearing once. Note on this clone: Its cognate antigen is unknown.

The sample here was peripheral blood, taken before any cancer treatment. The chain carries TRBV27 and TRBJ2-1, with D possibly matching TRBD1 (6 bases). The source is a female donor of 60 years or more with stage I lung adenocarcinoma. In DNA, the CDR3 is TGTGCCAGCAGTTCAGGATGGGGGCACAATGAGCAGTTCTTC. Its protein is CASSSGWGHNEQFF.